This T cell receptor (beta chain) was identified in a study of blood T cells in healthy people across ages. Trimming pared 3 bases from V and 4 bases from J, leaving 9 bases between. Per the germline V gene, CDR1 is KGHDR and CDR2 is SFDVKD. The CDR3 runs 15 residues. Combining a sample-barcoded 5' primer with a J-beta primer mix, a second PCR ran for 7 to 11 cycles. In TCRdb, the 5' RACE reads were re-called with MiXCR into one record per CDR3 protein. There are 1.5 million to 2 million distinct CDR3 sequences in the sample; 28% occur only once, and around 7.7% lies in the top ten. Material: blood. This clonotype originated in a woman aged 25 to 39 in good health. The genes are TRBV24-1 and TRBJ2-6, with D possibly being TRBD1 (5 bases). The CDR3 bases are TGTGCCACCAGTGATCCAGGGTACGGGGCCAACGTCCTGACTTTC. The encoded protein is CATSDPGYGANVLTF.